Each of the 15 T cell receptor beta chains below was sequenced from the same sample in a study of blood T cell repertoires in COVID-19. The table came from immunoSEQ multiplex PCR; TCRdb's copy has only in-frame clones and leaves some out. This repertoire shows more than 300,000 clones, just over 90% found once; its top ten account for roughly 0.9%. Source material: PBMCs or T cells enriched from blood (not recorded which). Receptors were obtained from a woman aged 40 to 50 who had been exposed to COVID-19.

This chain uses TRBV4-3 with TRBJ2-1, with a possible D match to TRBD2 (5 bases). Germline V gene data show CDR1 as LGHNA and CDR2 as YSLEER. The CDR3 length is 17 residues. V was clipped by 0 bases and J by 4 bases, with 16 bases between them. The CDR3 DNA is TGCGCCAGCAGCCAAGATCTGCAGCGGTGGGTATACAATGAGCAGTTCTTC. Protein sequence: CASSQDLQRWVYNEQFF.

The DNA of the CDR3 is TGTGCCAGCAGCCCGACAGGGACTGAGCAGTTCTTC. Residues: CASSPTGTEQFF. The chain carries TRBV7-9 and TRBJ2-1, with TRBD1 matching 7 bases. Germline V CDR1 and CDR2: SEHNR, FQNEAQ (reference sequence). The length of the CDR3 is 12 residues. V was pared by 5 bases and J by 9 bases, with 4 bases of the junction left unmatched.

The chain links TRBV11-3 to TRBJ2-7; 7 nucleotides match TRBD2. J gave up 3 bases and V 4 bases, and 12 bases lay outside the gene matches. Germline values: CDR1 SGHNT, CDR2 YENEEA. The CDR3 spans 16 residues. CDR3 DNA: TGTGCCAGCAGCTCACCGGGACTACGAGTACTCTACGAGCAGTACTTC. Translating gives CASSSPGLRVLYEQYF.

V is TRBV7-9 and J is TRBJ2-7; 7 bases fit TRBD1. The V gene end was trimmed by 1 base and the J gene end by 7 bases; junction bases not matched to a gene: 10. This CDR3 has 15 residues. Germline V lookup: CDR1 SEHNR, CDR2 FQNEAQ (reference sequence). The CDR3 nucleotides are TGTGCCAGCAGCTTAGAGGCGAGACAGGGTAGAGAGCAGTACTTC. Its protein product is CASSLEARQGREQYF. The variable domain in full, completed from reference TRBV7-9 and TRBJ2-7, reads DTGVSQNPRHKITKRGQNVTFRCDPISEHNRLYWYRQTLGQGPEFLTYFQNEAQLEKSRLLSDRFSAERPKGSFSTLEIQRTEQGDSAMYLCASSLEARQGREQYFGPGTRLTVT.

V is TRBV9 and J is TRBJ1-2; 8 bases match TRBD1. The V and J ends lost 1 base and 5 bases, in that order; junction bases with no gene match: 13. Germline V gene data show CDR1 as SGDLS and CDR2 as YYNGEE. This CDR3 is 17 amino acids long. The CDR3 sequence: CASSVRGQATMGYGYTF. The CDR3 DNA reads as TGTGCCAGCAGCGTACGGGGACAGGCGACGATGGGATATGGCTACACCTTC.

The chain carries TRBV5-1 and TRBJ1-1; 7 positions agree with TRBD1. The CDR3 sequence is 15 residues long. The junction had 8 bases not matched to a gene; V was cut back by 4 bases and J by 2 bases. CDR1 and CDR2 (germline): SGHRS, YFSETQ. As DNA, the CDR3 is TGCGCCAGCAGCCCGACCGGGACAGCCAACACTGAAGCTTTCTTT. It specifies CASSPTGTANTEAFF.

This clone was detected only once. J is TRBJ1-2 and V is TRBV21-1; the listed D gene, TRBD1, was not tested against the DNA. TRBV21-1 is a known pseudogene. The CDR3 totals 17 residues. CDR3 amino acids: CASSKDHCSVSNYGYTF. The CDR3 DNA follows: TGTGCCAGCAGCAAAGATCATTGCTCAGTAAGTAACTATGGCTACACCTTC.

V gene TRBV4-2 combines with J gene TRBJ1-1, with a possible D match to TRBD1 (6 bases). The CDR3 sequence is 17 residues long. In germline, CDR1 is LGHNA, CDR2 YNFKEQ. Between the trimmed V and J ends, which lost 0 bases and 1 base, there was a span of 15 bases. The CDR3 here is CASSQDSSLGGNTEAFF. The CDR3 DNA sequence: TGTGCCAGCAGCCAAGATAGTTCGTTAGGGGGGAACACTGAAGCTTTCTTT.

The chain combines TRBV9 with TRBJ2-1, with D unclear. From germline, CDR1 is SGDLS and CDR2 YYNGEE. This CDR3 spans 15 amino acids. With 0 bases removed from V and 3 bases from J, the gap between germline ends came to 10 bases. CDR3: CASSVAVEIYNEQFF. The CDR3 bases are TGTGCCAGCAGCGTAGCGGTAGAAATCTACAATGAGCAGTTCTTC. The variable domain in full, completed from reference TRBV9 and TRBJ2-1, reads DSGVTQTPKHLITATGQRVTLRCSPRSGDLSVYWYQQSLDQGLQFLIQYYNGEERAKGNILERFSAQQFPDLHSELNLSSLELGDSALYFCASSVAVEIYNEQFFGPGTRLTVL.

The chain joins TRBV6-2 or TRBV6-3 to TRBJ2-7; TRBD2 agrees at 8 bases. Germline V gives CDR1 MNHEY, CDR2 SVGEGT. The CDR3 covers 15 residues. The V gene end was trimmed by 2 bases and the J gene end by 2 bases; junction bases not matched to a gene: 5. The CDR3 region is CASSYGLAGTYEQYF. DNA of the CDR3: TGTGCCAGCAGTTACGGGCTAGCGGGTACCTACGAGCAGTACTTC.

The chain joins TRBV24-1 to TRBJ1-4, with D hard to call. This CDR3 has 13 amino acids. The germline V and J ends were trimmed by 12 bases and 5 bases, with 15 bases remaining between them. Looked up from germline, CDR1 is KGHDR and CDR2 is SFDVKD. CDR3 DNA: TGTGCCGCCTACCTCGGGGAAAATGAAAAACTGTTTTTT. It specifies CAAYLGENEKLFF.

Only a few counts were recorded for this clone. The CDR3 region is CASSRTSGRTDTQYF. In DNA form, the CDR3 reads TGTGCCAGCAGCCGGACTAGCGGGAGAACAGATACGCAGTATTTT. The rearrangement joins TRBV7-9 to TRBJ2-3, with 13 positions matching TRBD2. Germline V gives CDR1 SEHNR, CDR2 FQNEAQ (reference sequence). V dropped 5 bases and J dropped 3; count of bases not matched to a gene: 2. The CDR3 contains 15 residues.

The chain carries TRBV5-1 and TRBJ2-7, with 8 nucleotides matching TRBD1. The ends lost 0 bases at V and 4 bases at J; junction bases unmatched: 9. The CDR3 extends over 16 amino acids. From germline, CDR1 is SGHRS and CDR2 YFSETQ. The CDR3 here is CASSLGMDRVRYEQYF. The DNA of the CDR3 is TGCGCCAGCAGCTTGGGAATGGACAGGGTAAGGTACGAGCAGTACTTC.

The chain employs TRBV24-1 and TRBJ1-2, with a possible D match to TRBD1 (5 bases). The CDR3 has 14 residues. The V end was cut by 5 bases, the J end by 0 bases, with 9 bases between. Per germline, CDR1 KGHDR and CDR2 SFDVKD. CDR3 coding DNA: TGTGCCACCAGTGGCTCAGGGACTAACTATGGCTACACCTTC. This gives the protein CATSGSGTNYGYTF.

This chain links TRBV15 with TRBJ1-1; D gene uncertain. Looked up from germline, CDR1 is LNHNV and CDR2 is YYDKDF (reference sequence). The ends were cut back, 0 bases at V and 6 bases at J, with 11 bases in the middle. CDR3 length: 14 residues. The CDR3 protein is CATSRDRFAAEAFF. DNA of the CDR3: TGTGCCACCAGCAGAGATCGGTTCGCGGCTGAAGCTTTCTTT.